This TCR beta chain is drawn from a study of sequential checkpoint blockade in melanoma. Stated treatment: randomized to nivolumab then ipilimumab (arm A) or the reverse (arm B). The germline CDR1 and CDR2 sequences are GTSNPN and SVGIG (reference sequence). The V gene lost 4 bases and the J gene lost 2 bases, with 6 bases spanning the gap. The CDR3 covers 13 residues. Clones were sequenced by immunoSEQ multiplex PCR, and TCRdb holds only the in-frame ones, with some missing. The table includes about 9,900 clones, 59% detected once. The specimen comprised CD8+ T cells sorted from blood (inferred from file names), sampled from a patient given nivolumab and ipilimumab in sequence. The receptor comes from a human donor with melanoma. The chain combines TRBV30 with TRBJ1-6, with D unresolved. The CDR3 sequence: CAWTETYNSPLHF. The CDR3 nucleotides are TGTGCCTGGACCGAGACCTATAATTCACCCCTCCACTTT.